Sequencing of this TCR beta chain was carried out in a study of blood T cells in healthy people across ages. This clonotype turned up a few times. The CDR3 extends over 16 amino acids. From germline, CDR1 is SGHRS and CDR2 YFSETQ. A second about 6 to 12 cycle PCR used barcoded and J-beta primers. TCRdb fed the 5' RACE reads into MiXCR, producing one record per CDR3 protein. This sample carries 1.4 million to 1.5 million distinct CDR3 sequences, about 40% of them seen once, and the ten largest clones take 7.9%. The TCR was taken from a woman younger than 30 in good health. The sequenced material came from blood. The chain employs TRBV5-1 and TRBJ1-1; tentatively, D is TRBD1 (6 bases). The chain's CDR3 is CASRSSGANWNTEAFF. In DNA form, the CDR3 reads TGCGCATCGAGGTCATCGGGGGCCAACTGGAACACTGAAGCTTTCTTT.